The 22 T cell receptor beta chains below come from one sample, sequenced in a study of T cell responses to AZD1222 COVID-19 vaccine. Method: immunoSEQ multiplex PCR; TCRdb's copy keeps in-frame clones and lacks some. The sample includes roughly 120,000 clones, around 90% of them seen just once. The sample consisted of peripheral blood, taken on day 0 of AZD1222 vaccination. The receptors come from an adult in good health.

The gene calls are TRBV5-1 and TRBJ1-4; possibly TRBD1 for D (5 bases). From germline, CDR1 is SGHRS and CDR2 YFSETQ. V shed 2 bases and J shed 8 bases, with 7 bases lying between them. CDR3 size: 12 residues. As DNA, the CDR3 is TGCGCCAGCAGCTTCAACAGGGAAAAACTGTTTTTT. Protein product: CASSFNREKLFF.

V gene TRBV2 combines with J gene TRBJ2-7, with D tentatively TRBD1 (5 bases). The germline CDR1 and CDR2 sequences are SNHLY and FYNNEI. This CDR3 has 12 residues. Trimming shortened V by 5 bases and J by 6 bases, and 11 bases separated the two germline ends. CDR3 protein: CASSQGGLEQYF. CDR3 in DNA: TGTGCCAGCAGTCAGGGTGGGCTCGAGCAGTACTTC.

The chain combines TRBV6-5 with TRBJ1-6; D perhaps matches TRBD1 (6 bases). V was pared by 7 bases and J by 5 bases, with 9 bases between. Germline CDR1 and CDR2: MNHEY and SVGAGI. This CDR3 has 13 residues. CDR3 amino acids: CASTEGDNSPLHF. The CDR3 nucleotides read TGTGCCAGCACAGAGGGGGATAATTCACCCCTCCACTTT.

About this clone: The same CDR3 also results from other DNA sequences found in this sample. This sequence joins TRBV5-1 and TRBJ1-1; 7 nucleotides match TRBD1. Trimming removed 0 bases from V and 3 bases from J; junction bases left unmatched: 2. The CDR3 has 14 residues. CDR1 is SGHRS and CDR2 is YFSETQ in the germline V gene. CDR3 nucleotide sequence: TGCGCCAGCAGCTTGGCAGGGGGTGACACTGAAGCTTTCTTT. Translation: CASSLAGGDTEAFF.

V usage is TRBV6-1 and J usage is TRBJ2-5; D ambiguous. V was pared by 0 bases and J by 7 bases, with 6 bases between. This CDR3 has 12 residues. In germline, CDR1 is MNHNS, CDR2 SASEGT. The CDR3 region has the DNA TGTGCCAGCAGTGAAGCCTGGGGGACCCAGTACTTC. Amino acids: CASSEAWGTQYF.

CDR3: CAISERDLSKETQYF. In DNA, the CDR3 is TGTGCCATCAGTGAGAGAGACCTTTCCAAAGAGACCCAGTACTTC. V is TRBV10-3 and J is TRBJ2-5; D is unclear. CDR1 and CDR2 from the germline V gene are ENHRY and SYGVKD. The germline V and J ends were trimmed by 2 bases and 3 bases, with 13 bases remaining between them. The CDR3 spans 15 residues.

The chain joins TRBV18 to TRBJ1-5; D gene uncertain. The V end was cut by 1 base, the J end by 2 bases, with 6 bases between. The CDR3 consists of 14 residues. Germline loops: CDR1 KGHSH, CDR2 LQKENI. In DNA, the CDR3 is TGTGCCAGCTCACCACGGCAAGGCAATCAGCCCCAGCATTTT. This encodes CASSPRQGNQPQHF.

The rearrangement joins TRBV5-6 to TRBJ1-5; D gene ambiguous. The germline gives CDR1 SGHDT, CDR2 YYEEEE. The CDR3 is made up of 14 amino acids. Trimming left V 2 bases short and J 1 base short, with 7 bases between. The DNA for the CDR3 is TGTGCCAGCAGCTTTGGGGTCAGCAATCAGCCCCAGCATTTT. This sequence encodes CASSFGVSNQPQHF.

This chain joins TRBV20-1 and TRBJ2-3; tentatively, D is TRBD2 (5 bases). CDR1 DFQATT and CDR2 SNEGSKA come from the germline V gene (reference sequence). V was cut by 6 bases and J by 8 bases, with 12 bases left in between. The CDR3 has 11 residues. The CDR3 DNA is TGCAGTGCGAGCGGTCCCATTACGCAGTATTTT. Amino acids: CSASGPITQYF.

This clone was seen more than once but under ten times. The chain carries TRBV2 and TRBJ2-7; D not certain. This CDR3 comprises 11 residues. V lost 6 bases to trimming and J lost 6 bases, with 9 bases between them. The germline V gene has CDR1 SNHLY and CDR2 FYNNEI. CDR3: CASRRLGEQYF. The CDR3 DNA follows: TGTGCCAGCAGGCGGTTGGGCGAGCAGTACTTC.

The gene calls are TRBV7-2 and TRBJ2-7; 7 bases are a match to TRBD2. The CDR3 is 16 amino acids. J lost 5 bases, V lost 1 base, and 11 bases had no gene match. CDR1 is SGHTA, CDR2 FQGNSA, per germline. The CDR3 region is CASSLVVGGPENEQYF. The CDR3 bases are TGTGCCAGCAGCTTAGTTGTGGGAGGGCCAGAAAACGAGCAGTACTTC.

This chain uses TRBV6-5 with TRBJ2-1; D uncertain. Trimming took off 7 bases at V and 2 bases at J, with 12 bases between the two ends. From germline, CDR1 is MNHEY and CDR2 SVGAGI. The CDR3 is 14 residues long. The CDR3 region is CASTRANPYNEQFF. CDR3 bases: TGTGCCAGCACTCGAGCCAATCCCTACAATGAGCAGTTCTTC.

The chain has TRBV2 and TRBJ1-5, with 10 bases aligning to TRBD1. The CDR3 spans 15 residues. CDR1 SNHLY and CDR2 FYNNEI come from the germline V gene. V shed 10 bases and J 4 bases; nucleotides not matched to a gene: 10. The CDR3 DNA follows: TGTGCCACCAACCGGGACAGGGGTGGAAATCAGCCCCAGCATTTT. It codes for CATNRDRGGNQPQHF.

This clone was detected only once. The CDR3 DNA follows: TGCAGCGTCTCCGGGACAGGGAATCAGCCCCAGCATTTT. Protein sequence: CSVSGTGNQPQHF. The V gene is TRBV29-1, the J gene TRBJ1-5, with 9 bases that match TRBD1. The CDR3 sequence is 13 residues long. Germline loops: CDR1 SQVTM, CDR2 ANQGSEA. With 6 bases clipped from V and 4 bases from J, the junction kept 4 bases outside the gene matches.

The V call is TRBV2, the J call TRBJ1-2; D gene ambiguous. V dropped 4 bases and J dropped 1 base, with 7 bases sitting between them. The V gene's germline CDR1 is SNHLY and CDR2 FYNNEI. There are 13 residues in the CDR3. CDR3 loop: CASSGDLNYGYTF. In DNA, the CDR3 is TGTGCCAGCAGTGGAGACCTTAACTATGGCTACACCTTC.

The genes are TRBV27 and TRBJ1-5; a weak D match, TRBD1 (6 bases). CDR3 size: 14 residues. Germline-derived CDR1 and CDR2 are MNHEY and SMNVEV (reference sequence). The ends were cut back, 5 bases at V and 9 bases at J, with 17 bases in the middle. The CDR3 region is CASSLRGGAGPQHF. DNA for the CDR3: TGTGCCAGCAGTCTCAGGGGAGGGGCCGGGCCCCAGCATTTT.

The CDR3 sequence: CASTLSWVGGNTIYF. The CDR3 nucleotides read TGTGCCAGCACCCTATCTTGGGTCGGCGGAAACACCATATATTTT. This chain connects TRBV28 to TRBJ1-3; D unresolved. Per germline, CDR1 MDHEN and CDR2 SYDVKM. The CDR3 has 15 amino acids. Trimming removed 7 bases at V and 4 bases at J, with 17 bases between.

This chain's CDR3 is CASSVGLNTGELFF. The CDR3 bases are TGTGCCAGCAGTGTCGGACTTAACACCGGGGAGCTGTTTTTT. This chain connects TRBV6-4 to TRBJ2-2; perhaps TRBD2 as D (5 bases). This CDR3 is 14 amino acids long. Looked up from germline, CDR1 is MRHNA and CDR2 is SNTAGT. V was shortened by 4 bases and J by 2 bases, with 8 bases between the two germline ends.

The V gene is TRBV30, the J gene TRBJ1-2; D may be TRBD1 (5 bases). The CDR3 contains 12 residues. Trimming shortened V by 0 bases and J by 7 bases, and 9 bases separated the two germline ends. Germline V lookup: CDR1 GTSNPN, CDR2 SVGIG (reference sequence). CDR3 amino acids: CAWSVQGLGYTF. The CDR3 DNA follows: TGTGCCTGGAGTGTCCAGGGACTTGGCTACACCTTC.

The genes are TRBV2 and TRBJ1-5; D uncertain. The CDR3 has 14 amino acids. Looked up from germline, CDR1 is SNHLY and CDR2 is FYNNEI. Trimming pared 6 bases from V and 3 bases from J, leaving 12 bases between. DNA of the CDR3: TGTGCCAGCAGCTTGGACCTTACCAATCAGCCCCAGCATTTT. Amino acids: CASSLDLTNQPQHF. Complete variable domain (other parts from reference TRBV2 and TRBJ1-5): EPEVTQTPSHQVTQMGQEVILRCVPISNHLYFYWYRQILGQKVEFLVSFYNNEISEKSEIFDDQFSVERPDGSNFTLKIRSTKLEDSAMYFCASSLDLTNQPQHFGDGTRLSIL.

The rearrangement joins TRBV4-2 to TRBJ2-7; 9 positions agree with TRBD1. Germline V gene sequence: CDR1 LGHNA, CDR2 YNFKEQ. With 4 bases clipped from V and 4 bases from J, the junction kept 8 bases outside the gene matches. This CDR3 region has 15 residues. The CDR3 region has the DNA TGTGCCAGCAGCCGGGAGGGGACAGGGAGTTACGAGCAGTACTTC. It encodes CASSREGTGSYEQYF.

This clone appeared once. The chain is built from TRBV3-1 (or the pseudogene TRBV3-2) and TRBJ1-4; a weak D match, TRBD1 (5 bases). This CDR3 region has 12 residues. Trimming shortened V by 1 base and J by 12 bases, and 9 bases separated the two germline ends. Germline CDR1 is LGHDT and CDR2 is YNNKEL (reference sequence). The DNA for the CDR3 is TGTGCCAGCAGCCAAGTTGCGGGGCAACTGTTTTTT. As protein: CASSQVAGQLFF.